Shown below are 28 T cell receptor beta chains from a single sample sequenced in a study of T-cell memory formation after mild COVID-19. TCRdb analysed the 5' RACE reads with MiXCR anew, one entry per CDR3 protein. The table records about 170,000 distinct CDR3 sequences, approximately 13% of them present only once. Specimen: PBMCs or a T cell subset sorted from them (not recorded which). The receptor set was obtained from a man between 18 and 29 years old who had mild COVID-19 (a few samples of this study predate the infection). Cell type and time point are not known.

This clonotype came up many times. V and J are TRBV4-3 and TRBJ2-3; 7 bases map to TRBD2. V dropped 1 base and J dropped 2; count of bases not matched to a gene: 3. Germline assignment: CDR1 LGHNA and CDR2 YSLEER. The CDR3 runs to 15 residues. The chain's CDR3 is CASSQGLAVTDTQYF. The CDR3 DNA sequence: TGCGCCAGCAGCCAAGGGCTAGCGGTCACAGATACGCAGTATTTT.

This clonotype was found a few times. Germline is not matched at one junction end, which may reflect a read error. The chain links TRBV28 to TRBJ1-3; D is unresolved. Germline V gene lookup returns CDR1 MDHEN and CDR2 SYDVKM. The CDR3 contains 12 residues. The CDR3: CASSLLNRPSDF. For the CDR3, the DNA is TGTGCCAGCAGTTTGTTGAACCGGCCCTCTGATTTT.

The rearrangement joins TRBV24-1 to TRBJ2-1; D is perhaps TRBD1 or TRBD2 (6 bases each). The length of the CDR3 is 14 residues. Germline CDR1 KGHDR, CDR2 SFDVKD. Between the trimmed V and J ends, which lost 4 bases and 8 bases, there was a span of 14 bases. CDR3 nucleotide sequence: TGTGCCACCAGTGACGGGGGCGGAAGCTATGAGCAGTTCTTC. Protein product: CATSDGGGSYEQFF.

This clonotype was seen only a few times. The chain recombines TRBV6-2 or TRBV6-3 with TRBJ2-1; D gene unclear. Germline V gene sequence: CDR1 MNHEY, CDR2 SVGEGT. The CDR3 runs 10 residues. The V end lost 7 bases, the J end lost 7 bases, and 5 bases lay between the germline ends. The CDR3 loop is CASNRNEQFF. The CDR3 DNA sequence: TGTGCCAGCAACCGAAATGAGCAGTTCTTC.

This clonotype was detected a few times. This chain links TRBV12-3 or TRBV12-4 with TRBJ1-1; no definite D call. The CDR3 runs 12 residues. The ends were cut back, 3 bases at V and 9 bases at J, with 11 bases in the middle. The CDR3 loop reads CASSFTPTKAFF. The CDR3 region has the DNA TGTGCCAGCAGTTTTACACCCACAAAAGCTTTCTTT.

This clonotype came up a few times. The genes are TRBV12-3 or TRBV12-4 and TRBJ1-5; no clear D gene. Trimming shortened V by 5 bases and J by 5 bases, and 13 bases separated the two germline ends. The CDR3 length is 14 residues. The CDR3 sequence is CASSEVTEHQPQHF. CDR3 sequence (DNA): TGTGCCAGCAGTGAAGTTACAGAACATCAGCCCCAGCATTTT.

CDR3 amino acids: CASSLDRPNYGYTF. As DNA, the CDR3 is TGCGCCAGCAGCTTGGACAGGCCTAACTATGGCTACACCTTC. The rearrangement joins TRBV5-1 to TRBJ1-2; a weak D match, TRBD1 (5 bases). The V gene lost 0 bases and the J gene lost 0 bases, with 6 bases spanning the gap. The germline CDR1 and CDR2 sequences are SGHRS and YFSETQ. This CDR3 has 14 amino acids.

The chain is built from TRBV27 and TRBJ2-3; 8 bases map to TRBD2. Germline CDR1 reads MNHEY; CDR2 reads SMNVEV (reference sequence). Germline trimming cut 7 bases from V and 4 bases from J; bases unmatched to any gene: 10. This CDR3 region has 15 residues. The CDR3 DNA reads TGTGCCAGCATCCAGCGGGGGCAAGGGTCAGATACGCAGTATTTT. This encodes CASIQRGQGSDTQYF.

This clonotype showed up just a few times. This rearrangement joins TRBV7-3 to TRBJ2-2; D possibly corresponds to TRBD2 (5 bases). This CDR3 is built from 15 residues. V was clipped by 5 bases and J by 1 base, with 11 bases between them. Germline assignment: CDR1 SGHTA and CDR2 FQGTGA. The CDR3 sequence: CASSRLAVNTGELFF. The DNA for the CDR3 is TGTGCCAGCAGCCGTCTAGCAGTGAACACCGGGGAGCTGTTTTTT.

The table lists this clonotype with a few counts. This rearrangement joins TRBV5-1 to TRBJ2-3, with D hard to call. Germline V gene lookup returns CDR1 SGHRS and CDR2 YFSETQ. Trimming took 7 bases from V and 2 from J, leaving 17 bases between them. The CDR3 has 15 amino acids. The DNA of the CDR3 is TGCGCCAGCGTATTAATGGGCCGTTCCACAGATACGCAGTATTTT. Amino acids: CASVLMGRSTDTQYF.

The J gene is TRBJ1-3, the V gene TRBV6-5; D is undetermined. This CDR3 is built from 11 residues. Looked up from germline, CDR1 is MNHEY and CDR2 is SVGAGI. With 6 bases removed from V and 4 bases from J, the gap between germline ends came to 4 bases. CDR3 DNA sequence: TGTGCCAGCAGCAACGGAAACACCATATATTTT. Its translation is CASSNGNTIYF.

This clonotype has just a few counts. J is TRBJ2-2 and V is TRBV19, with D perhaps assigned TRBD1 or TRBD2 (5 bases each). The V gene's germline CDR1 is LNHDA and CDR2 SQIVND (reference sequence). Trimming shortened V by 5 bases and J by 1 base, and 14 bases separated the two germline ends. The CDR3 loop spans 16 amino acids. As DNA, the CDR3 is TGTGCCAGTAGTCCGCTAGGGGACCGGAACACCGGGGAGCTGTTTTTT. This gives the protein CASSPLGDRNTGELFF.

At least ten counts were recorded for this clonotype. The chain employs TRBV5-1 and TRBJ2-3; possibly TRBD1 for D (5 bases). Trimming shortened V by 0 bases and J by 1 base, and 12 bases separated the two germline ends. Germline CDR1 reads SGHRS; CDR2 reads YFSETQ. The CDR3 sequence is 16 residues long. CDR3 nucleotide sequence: TGCGCCAGCAGCTTGGCCCAGGTGACAGGCACAGATACGCAGTATTTT. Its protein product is CASSLAQVTGTDTQYF.

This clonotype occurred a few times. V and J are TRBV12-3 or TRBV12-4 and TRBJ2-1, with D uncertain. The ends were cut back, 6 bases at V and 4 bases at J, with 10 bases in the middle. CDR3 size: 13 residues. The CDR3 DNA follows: TGTGCCAGCAGCCCAGATCAGTACAATGAGCAGTTCTTC. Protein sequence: CASSPDQYNEQFF.

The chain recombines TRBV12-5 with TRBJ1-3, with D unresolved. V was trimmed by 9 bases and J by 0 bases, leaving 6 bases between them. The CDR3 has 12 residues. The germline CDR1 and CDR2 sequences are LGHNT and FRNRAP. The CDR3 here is CASCYSGNTIYF. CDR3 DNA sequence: TGTGCTAGCTGTTACTCTGGAAACACCATATATTTT.

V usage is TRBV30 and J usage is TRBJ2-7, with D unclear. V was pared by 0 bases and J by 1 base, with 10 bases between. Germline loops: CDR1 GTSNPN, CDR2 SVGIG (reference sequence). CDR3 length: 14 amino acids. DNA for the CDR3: TGTGCCTGGAGTGTACTGGACGGGTCCTACGAGCAGTACTTC. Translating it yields CAWSVLDGSYEQYF. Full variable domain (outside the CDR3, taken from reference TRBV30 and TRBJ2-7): SQTIHQWPATLVQPVGSPLSLECTVEGTSNPNLYWYRQAAGRGLQLLFYSVGIGQISSEVPQNLSASRPQDRQFILSSKKLLLSDSGFYLCAWSVLDGSYEQYFGPGTRLTVT.

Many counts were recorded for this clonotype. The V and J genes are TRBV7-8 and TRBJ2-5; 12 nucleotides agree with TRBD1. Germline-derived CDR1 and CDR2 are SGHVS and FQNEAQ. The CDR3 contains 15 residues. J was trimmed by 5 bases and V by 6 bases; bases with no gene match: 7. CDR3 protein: CASSPGTGGGETQYF. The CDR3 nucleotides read TGTGCCAGCAGTCCTGGGACAGGGGGCGGCGAGACCCAGTACTTC. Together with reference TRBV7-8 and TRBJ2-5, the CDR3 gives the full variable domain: GAGVSQSPRYKVAKRGQDVALRCDPISGHVSLFWYQQALGQGPEFLTYFQNEAQLDKSGLPSDRFFAERPEGSVSTLKIQRTQQEDSAVYLCASSPGTGGGETQYFGPGTRLLVL.

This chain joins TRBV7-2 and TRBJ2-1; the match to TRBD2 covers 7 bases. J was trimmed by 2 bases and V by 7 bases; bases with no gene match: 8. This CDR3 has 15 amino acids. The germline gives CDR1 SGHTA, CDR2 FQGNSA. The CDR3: CASIPIAGPYNEQFF. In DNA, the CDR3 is TGTGCCAGCATCCCTATAGCGGGTCCCTACAATGAGCAGTTCTTC.

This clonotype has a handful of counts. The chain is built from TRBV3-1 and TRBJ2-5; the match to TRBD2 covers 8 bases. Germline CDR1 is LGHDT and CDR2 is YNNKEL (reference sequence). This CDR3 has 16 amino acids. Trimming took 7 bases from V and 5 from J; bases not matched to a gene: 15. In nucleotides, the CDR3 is TGTGCCAGCACCCCGGGGGGGCTAGAAGGTCGGGAGACCCAGTACTTC. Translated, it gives CASTPGGLEGRETQYF.

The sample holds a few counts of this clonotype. The CDR3 bases are TGTGCCAGCAGCTTAACCAATTATAACCGGGCCGCATACTTC. Translation: CASSLTNYNRAAYF. The V call is TRBV7-2, the J call TRBJ2-5; D not resolved. Trimming shortened V by 2 bases and J by 14 bases, and 21 bases separated the two germline ends. Germline V gene lookup returns CDR1 SGHTA and CDR2 FQGNSA. The CDR3 spans 14 residues.

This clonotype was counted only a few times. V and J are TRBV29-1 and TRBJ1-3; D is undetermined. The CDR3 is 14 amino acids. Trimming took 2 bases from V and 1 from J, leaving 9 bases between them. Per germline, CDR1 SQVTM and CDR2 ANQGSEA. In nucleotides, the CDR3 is TGCAGCGTTGAATCTCGCATGTCTGGAAACACCATATATTTT. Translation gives CSVESRMSGNTIYF. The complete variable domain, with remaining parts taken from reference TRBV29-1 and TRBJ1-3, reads SAVISQKPSRDICQRGTSLTIQCQVDSQVTMMFWYRQQPGQSLTLIATANQGSEATYESGFVIDKFPISRPNLTFSTLTVSNMSPEDSSIYLCSVESRMSGNTIYFGEGSWLTVV.

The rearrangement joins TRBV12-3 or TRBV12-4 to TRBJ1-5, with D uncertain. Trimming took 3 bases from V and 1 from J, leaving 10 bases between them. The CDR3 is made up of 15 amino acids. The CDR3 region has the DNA TGTGCCAGCAGTTTCGGCAGGATAAGCAATCAGCCCCAGCATTTT. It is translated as CASSFGRISNQPQHF.

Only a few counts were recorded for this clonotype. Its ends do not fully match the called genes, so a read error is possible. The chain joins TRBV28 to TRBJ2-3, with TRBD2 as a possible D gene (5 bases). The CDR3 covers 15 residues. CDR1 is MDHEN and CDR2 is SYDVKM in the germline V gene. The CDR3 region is CASSLGSGGTDKQYF. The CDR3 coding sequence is TGTGCCAGCAGTTTGGGAAGCGGAGGCACAGATAAGCAGTATTTT.

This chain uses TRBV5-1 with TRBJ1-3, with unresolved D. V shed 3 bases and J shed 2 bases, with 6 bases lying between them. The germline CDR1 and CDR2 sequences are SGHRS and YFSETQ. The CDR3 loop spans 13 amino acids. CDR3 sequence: CASSSKTGNTIYF. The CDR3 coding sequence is TGCGCCAGCAGCTCCAAAACTGGAAACACCATATATTTT.

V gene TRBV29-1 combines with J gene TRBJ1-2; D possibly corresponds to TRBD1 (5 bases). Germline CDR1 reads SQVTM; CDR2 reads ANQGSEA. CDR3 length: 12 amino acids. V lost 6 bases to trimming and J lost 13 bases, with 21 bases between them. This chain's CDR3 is CSVDRDVPRSTF. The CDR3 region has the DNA TGCAGCGTGGACCGGGACGTCCCTCGTTCCACCTTC.

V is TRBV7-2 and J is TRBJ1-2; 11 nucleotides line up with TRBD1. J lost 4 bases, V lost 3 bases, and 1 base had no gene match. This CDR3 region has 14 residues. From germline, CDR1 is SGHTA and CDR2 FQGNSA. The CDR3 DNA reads TGTGCCAGCAGCTTCGGGACAGGGGGCTATGGCTACACCTTC. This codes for CASSFGTGGYGYTF. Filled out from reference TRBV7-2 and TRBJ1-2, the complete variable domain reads GAGVSQSPSNKVTEKGKDVELRCDPISGHTALYWYRQSLGQGLEFLIYFQGNSAPDKSGLPSDRFSAERTGGSVSTLTIQRTQQEDSAVYLCASSFGTGGYGYTFGSGTRLTVV.

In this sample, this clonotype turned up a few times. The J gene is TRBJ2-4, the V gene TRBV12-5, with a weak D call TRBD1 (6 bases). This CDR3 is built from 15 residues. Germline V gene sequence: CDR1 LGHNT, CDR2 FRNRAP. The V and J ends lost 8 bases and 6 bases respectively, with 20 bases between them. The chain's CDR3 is CASQTGSDGRNIQYF. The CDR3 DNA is TGTGCTAGTCAAACAGGGAGCGACGGCCGAAACATTCAGTACTTC.

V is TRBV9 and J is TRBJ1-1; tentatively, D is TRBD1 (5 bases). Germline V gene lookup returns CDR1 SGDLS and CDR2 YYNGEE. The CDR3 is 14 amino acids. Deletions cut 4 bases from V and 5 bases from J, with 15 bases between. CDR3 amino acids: CASSKGVGGTEAFF. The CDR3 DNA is TGTGCCAGCAGCAAAGGGGTTGGTGGTACTGAAGCTTTCTTT.